Below, one T cell receptor (beta chain) is given with its context. What it binds is unknown. The CDR3 spans 12 residues. V lost 5 bases to trimming and J lost 4 bases, with 11 bases between them. The germline V gene encodes CDR1 DFQATT and CDR2 SNEGSKA (reference sequence). As for time point: newly diagnosed GD, antithyroid drugs for less than 3 months. RNA from PBMCs was the source of the TCR library. This sample is part of a study of regulatory T cells in long-lasting Graves disease. CDR3 regions were amplified by Arm-PCR using iRepertoire HTBI primers to build TCR beta libraries. TCRdb re-analysed the multiplex PCR reads in MiXCR, keeping a single row per CDR3 protein. The data show about 530,000 distinct CDR3 sequences, roughly 16% seen once. Study-wide findings and caveats: Favoring TRBV28, TRBJ1-2 and TRBJ2-5 was a feature seen in persistent disease. What was studied was peripheral blood only, and not thyroid tissue.

The same data also went into a second study, on T cells in Graves' hyperthyroidism and ophthalmopathy. As that report states: Most thyroid clonotypes that were expanded above 0.001 also turned up in blood. It was a median approximately 6.9 months before onset that the model predicted ophthalmopathy.

The clonotype was recovered from a woman in her forties or fifties with Graves disease. The sample consisted of peripheral blood mononuclear cells (PBMCs), taken at new diagnosis, from a patient treated with antithyroid drugs. This chain uses TRBV20-1 with TRBJ1-1, with D tentatively TRBD1 (5 bases). Here the CDR3 DNA reads TGCAGTGCTTACTCGGGGGGCACTGAAGCTTTCTTT. The encoded protein is CSAYSGGTEAFF.